The next 31 T cell receptor beta chains were all read from a single sample in a study of blood T cell repertoires in COVID-19. The data were produced by immunoSEQ multiplex PCR, yet TCRdb's version contains in-frame clones alone and is incomplete. This table has a few hundred thousand clones, approximately 79% appearing once. Sequencing was done on a sample of PBMCs or T cells enriched from blood (not recorded which). The receptor set was obtained from a man younger than 40 with acute COVID-19.

Notes on this clone: One end of the junction fails to match germline, which may point to a read error. This sequence joins TRBV5-1 and TRBJ1-1, with D tentatively TRBD1 (5 bases). The CDR3 extends over 14 amino acids. CDR1 and CDR2 (germline): SGHRS, YFSETQ. The CDR3 DNA follows: TGTGCCAGCAGCTTTGGAGGGGTCGTTACTGAAGCTTTCTTT. Encoded protein: CASSFGGVVTEAFF.

The chain employs TRBV3-1 (or the pseudogene TRBV3-2) and TRBJ2-7; 9 bases are shared with TRBD2. From germline, CDR1 is LGHDT and CDR2 YNNKEL (reference sequence). The CDR3 has 15 amino acids. The ends lost 2 bases at V and 5 bases at J; junction bases unmatched: 7. The CDR3, as DNA: TGTGCCAGCAGCCAAACCAGCGGGGGGCCCCACGAGCAGTACGTC. It specifies CASSQTSGGPHEQYV.

Of note for this clone: Other DNA sequences in this sample translate to the same CDR3. The J gene is TRBJ2-7, the V gene TRBV6-5; TRBD1 aligns across 9 bases. Losses at the gene ends were 6 bases for V and 5 bases for J; bases not matched to a gene: 5. The CDR3 loop spans 13 amino acids. CDR1 and CDR2 from the germline V gene are MNHEY and SVGAGI. The CDR3 protein is CASSKGQGHEQYV. The DNA for the CDR3 is TGTGCCAGCAGCAAGGGACAGGGCCACGAGCAGTACGTC.

This clone was seen a single time. The chain is built from TRBV29-1 and TRBJ1-2, with TRBD1 identical over 9 bases. The CDR3 length is 13 residues. The V segment lost 1 base and the J segment 8 bases; nucleotides outside the gene matches: 5. CDR1 and CDR2 (germline): SQVTM, ANQGSEA. In nucleotides, the CDR3 is TGCAGCGTTGAAGCTAGGACAGGGGTCGGCTACACCTTC. It codes for CSVEARTGVGYTF.

The rearrangement links TRBV29-1 to TRBJ2-3; D not resolved. Germline values: CDR1 SQVTM, CDR2 ANQGSEA. This CDR3 is built from 11 residues. V lost 7 bases, J lost 5 bases, and 10 bases lay in between. CDR3 in amino acids: CSAWSGDTQYF. The CDR3 DNA reads TGCAGCGCGTGGTCAGGAGATACGCAGTATTTT.

J is TRBJ1-4 and V is TRBV19; D gene uncertain. Germline CDR1 is LNHDA and CDR2 is SQIVND (reference sequence). The CDR3 sequence is 11 residues long. V was cut by 7 bases and J by 6 bases, with 6 bases left in between. CDR3 protein: CASTGDEKLFF. The CDR3 DNA is TGTGCCAGTACCGGGGATGAAAAACTGTTTTTT.

This chain joins TRBV19 and TRBJ2-1; no clear D. The germline V gene encodes CDR1 LNHDA and CDR2 SQIVND (reference sequence). Trimming took 7 bases from V and 4 from J, leaving 11 bases between them. The CDR3 runs to 13 residues. The CDR3 sequence is CASINSLYNEQFF. CDR3 in DNA: TGTGCCAGTATTAACAGCCTGTACAATGAGCAGTTCTTC.

V and J are TRBV4-1 and TRBJ2-1; D perhaps matches TRBD2 (6 bases). Trimming removed 0 bases from V and 0 bases from J, with 9 bases in between. From germline, CDR1 is MGHRA and CDR2 YSYEKL. This CDR3 is 16 amino acids long. CDR3 sequence: CASSQDEGGSYNEQFF. As DNA, the CDR3 is TGCGCCAGCAGCCAAGATGAGGGAGGCTCCTACAATGAGCAGTTCTTC.

This clone was found a few times. The chain has TRBV4-1 and TRBJ2-7, with no clear D. This CDR3 spans 15 amino acids. Germline V CDR1 and CDR2: MGHRA, YSYEKL. V gave up 0 bases and J gave up 3 bases, with 12 bases separating them. CDR3 coding DNA: TGCGCCAGCAGCCAAGAGTGGAACAGAAACTACGAGCAGTACGTC. This translates into CASSQEWNRNYEQYV.

This rearrangement joins TRBV5-4 to TRBJ2-7; 12 positions agree with TRBD2. This CDR3 contains 15 residues. V was pared by 3 bases and J by 3 bases, with 4 bases of the junction left unmatched. In germline, CDR1 is SGHNT, CDR2 YYREEE (reference sequence). The DNA for the CDR3 is TGTGCCAGCAGCTCGGGACTAGCGGGTATCTACGAGCAGTACGTC. This translates into CASSSGLAGIYEQYV.

Notes on this clone: The sample carries other DNA sequences with the same CDR3. The rearrangement joins TRBV6-5 to TRBJ1-1, with TRBD1 as a possible D gene (6 bases). Per germline, CDR1 MNHEY and CDR2 SVGAGI. V lost 5 bases, J lost 4 bases, and 8 bases lay in between. This CDR3 spans 12 amino acids. DNA of the CDR3: TGTGCCAGCAGTCTCAGGGGCACTGAAGCTTTCTTT. Translating it yields CASSLRGTEAFF.

This clone has just one count. The chain is built from TRBV7-2 and TRBJ1-4, with 11 bases matching TRBD1. Germline V lookup: CDR1 SGHTA, CDR2 FQGNSA. The V segment lost 5 bases and the J segment 7 bases; nucleotides outside the gene matches: 6. CDR3 length: 15 residues. The CDR3 reads CASSPRDRGFEKLFF. CDR3 DNA: TGTGCCAGCAGCCCCCGGGACAGGGGGTTTGAAAAACTGTTTTTT.

The chain is built from TRBV18 and TRBJ2-2; 7 bases line up with TRBD1. The CDR3 consists of 16 residues. CDR1 is KGHSH and CDR2 is LQKENI in the germline V gene. V dropped 3 bases and J dropped 2; count of bases not matched to a gene: 6. CDR3 residues: CASSPLTGPNTGELFF. CDR3 in DNA: TGTGCCAGCTCACCCCTGACAGGGCCCAACACCGGGGAGCTGTTTTTT.

This chain links TRBV19 with TRBJ2-1; TRBD1 might be the D (6 bases). The CDR3 is 16 amino acids. Between the trimmed V and J ends, which lost 5 bases and 0 bases, there was a span of 14 bases. Germline CDR1 and CDR2: LNHDA and SQIVND (reference sequence). CDR3 sequence (DNA): TGTGCCAGTAGTGTGGGACACGCCAGCTCCTACAATGAGCAGTTCTTC. Its protein is CASSVGHASSYNEQFF.

The chain uses TRBV11-3 and TRBJ2-1; possibly TRBD2 for D (5 bases). V gave up 4 bases and J gave up 5 bases, with 12 bases separating them. This CDR3 comprises 14 residues. The V gene's germline CDR1 is SGHNT and CDR2 YENEEA. CDR3 loop: CASSYGRADNEQFF. The DNA for the CDR3 is TGTGCCAGCAGCTACGGGCGGGCTGACAATGAGCAGTTCTTC.

The chain uses TRBV25-1 and TRBJ2-5, with D perhaps matching TRBD2 (6 bases). CDR1 and CDR2 (germline): MGHDK, SYGVNS. V was shortened by 1 base and J by 5 bases, with 11 bases between the two germline ends. This CDR3 has 14 amino acids. The CDR3 loop reads CASSESRAGETQYF. The CDR3 DNA sequence: TGTGCCAGCAGTGAATCAAGGGCGGGGGAGACCCAGTACTTC.

The chain uses TRBV5-1 and TRBJ2-3; the D is unclear. V was shortened by 6 bases and J by 0 bases, with 14 bases between the two germline ends. CDR1 and CDR2 from the germline V gene are SGHRS and YFSETQ. The CDR3 contains 15 residues. The CDR3 region is CASTRTGSSTDTQYF. The CDR3 DNA follows: TGCGCCAGCACTCGCACGGGTTCTAGCACAGATACGCAGTATTTT. Based on the CDR3 plus reference TRBV5-1 and TRBJ2-3, the full variable domain is KAGVTQTPRYLIKTRGQQVTLSCSPISGHRSVSWYQQTPGQGLQFLFEYFSETQRNKGNFPGRFSGRQFSNSRSEMNVSTLELGDSALYLCASTRTGSSTDTQYFGPGTRLTVL.

This clone turned up a few times. The V call is TRBV5-1, the J call TRBJ1-4; D might be TRBD1 (5 bases). The CDR3 loop spans 17 amino acids. Trimming pared 6 bases from V and 5 bases from J, leaving 23 bases between. Germline V lookup: CDR1 SGHRS, CDR2 YFSETQ. Written as DNA, the CDR3 is TGCGCCAGCAAAGTGCAGGGTAGAGGCCCTACCAATGAAAAACTGTTTTTT. As protein: CASKVQGRGPTNEKLFF.

Only one count was recorded for this clone. V usage is TRBV7-8 and J usage is TRBJ2-5; D perhaps matches TRBD2 (6 bases). V was shortened by 5 bases and J by 4 bases, with 14 bases between the two germline ends. The CDR3 sequence is 14 residues long. Germline values: CDR1 SGHVS, CDR2 FQNEAQ. The CDR3 region is CASSGTGGGETQYF. The CDR3 DNA reads TGTGCCAGCAGCGGGACTGGGGGAGGAGAGACCCAGTACTTC. The whole variable domain, remainder taken from reference TRBV7-8 and TRBJ2-5, is GAGVSQSPRYKVAKRGQDVALRCDPISGHVSLFWYQQALGQGPEFLTYFQNEAQLDKSGLPSDRFFAERPEGSVSTLKIQRTQQEDSAVYLCASSGTGGGETQYFGPGTRLLVL.

In DNA form, the CDR3 reads TGTGCCAGCAGCTTGGAGGGTAATGAGCAGTTCTTC. It specifies CASSLEGNEQFF. V usage is TRBV7-2 and J usage is TRBJ2-1; maybe TRBD2 (6 bases). Between the trimmed V and J ends, which lost 3 bases and 7 bases, there was a span of 7 bases. Germline CDR1 reads SGHTA; CDR2 reads FQGNSA. There are 12 residues in the CDR3.

The genes are TRBV11-2 and TRBJ1-5; TRBD1 matches at 7 bases. With 8 bases clipped from V and 3 bases from J, the junction kept 4 bases outside the gene matches. The CDR3 extends over 13 amino acids. Germline V CDR1 and CDR2: SGHAT, FQNNGV. DNA of the CDR3: TGTGCCAGCGGGGACAGTCCCAATCAGCCCCAGCATTTT. Encoded protein: CASGDSPNQPQHF.

The chain joins TRBV19 to TRBJ1-1, with D possibly TRBD1 on 5 matching bases. The CDR3 has 13 amino acids. The germline V and J ends were trimmed by 10 bases and 0 bases, with 12 bases remaining between them. The germline CDR1 and CDR2 sequences are LNHDA and SQIVND (reference sequence). The CDR3 DNA follows: TGTGCCACTCCTTCAGGGATGAACACTGAAGCTTTCTTT. Protein: CATPSGMNTEAFF.

This clone appeared a single time. The V call is TRBV19, the J call TRBJ2-2; D perhaps matches TRBD1 (5 bases). The V end lost 2 bases, the J end lost 2 bases, and 12 bases lay between the germline ends. CDR3 size: 16 residues. The germline V gene encodes CDR1 LNHDA and CDR2 SQIVND (reference sequence). DNA for the CDR3: TGTGCCAGTAGTATATCCCGACAGATTAACACCGGGGAGCTGTTTTTT. Residues: CASSISRQINTGELFF.

V usage is TRBV30 and J usage is TRBJ1-1, with D possibly being TRBD1 (5 bases). The CDR3 contains 12 residues. Per the germline V gene, CDR1 is GTSNPN and CDR2 is SVGIG (reference sequence). Trimming shortened V by 2 bases and J by 6 bases, and 10 bases separated the two germline ends. CDR3 DNA sequence: TGTGCCTGGAGTTACGGGGGGGCTGAAGCTTTCTTT. This encodes CAWSYGGAEAFF.

The rearrangement joins TRBV5-4 to TRBJ1-2; D perhaps matches TRBD1 (6 bases). V was shortened by 6 bases and J by 5 bases, with 17 bases between the two germline ends. The CDR3 contains 14 residues. CDR1 is SGHNT, CDR2 YYREEE, per germline (reference sequence). This CDR3 reads CASTSTGIGYGYTF. In DNA form, the CDR3 reads TGTGCCAGCACCTCTACAGGGATCGGATATGGCTACACCTTC.

This clone was counted a few times. V gene TRBV7-2 combines with J gene TRBJ1-5, with 7 bases identical to TRBD1. The CDR3 extends over 14 amino acids. Unmatched junction bases numbered 7, after V lost 8 bases and J lost 3 bases. From germline, CDR1 is SGHTA and CDR2 FQGNSA. The CDR3 here is CASGNTGVNQPQHF. The CDR3, as DNA: TGTGCCAGCGGGAATACAGGGGTCAATCAGCCCCAGCATTTT.

This clone came up a few times. This sequence joins TRBV5-6 and TRBJ2-5; D perhaps matches TRBD2 (5 bases). Germline loops: CDR1 SGHDT, CDR2 YYEEEE. Trimming took off 7 bases at V and 5 bases at J, with 15 bases between the two ends. The CDR3 length is 13 residues. This CDR3 is CASWMRARETQYF. CDR3 bases: TGTGCCAGCTGGATGAGGGCACGGGAGACCCAGTACTTC. Filled out from reference TRBV5-6 and TRBJ2-5, the complete variable domain reads DAGVTQSPTHLIKTRGQQVTLRCSPKSGHDTVSWYQQALGQGPQFIFQYYEEEERQRGNFPDRFSGHQFPNYSSELNVNALLLGDSALYLCASWMRARETQYFGPGTRLLVL.

V gene TRBV2 combines with J gene TRBJ2-2; 7 bases match TRBD2. This CDR3 is 14 amino acids long. Germline CDR1 and CDR2: SNHLY and FYNNEI. V shed 5 bases, J shed 6 bases, and the junction held 6 bases outside the gene matches. The CDR3 bases are TGTGCCAGCAGTAAGGGCGGGAGCCCCGGGGAGCTGTTTTTT. It translates to CASSKGGSPGELFF. Looking up the rest from reference TRBV2 and TRBJ2-2 gives the full variable domain: EPEVTQTPSHQVTQMGQEVILRCVPISNHLYFYWYRQILGQKVEFLVSFYNNEISEKSEIFDDQFSVERPDGSNFTLKIRSTKLEDSAMYFCASSKGGSPGELFFGEGSRLTVL.

The chain carries TRBV7-9 and TRBJ1-2, with D unresolved. The CDR3 is 13 residues long. Between the trimmed V and J ends, which lost 1 base and 8 bases, there was a span of 11 bases. Germline CDR1 reads SEHNR; CDR2 reads FQNEAQ (reference sequence). CDR3 residues: CASSLEANWGYTF. The CDR3 bases are TGTGCCAGCAGCTTAGAAGCAAATTGGGGCTACACCTTC.

This clone was picked up one time. The rearrangement links TRBV27 to TRBJ1-1, with D maybe TRBD1 (6 bases). The CDR3 contains 13 residues. Trimming left V 2 bases short and J 5 bases short, with 9 bases between. The germline V gene encodes CDR1 MNHEY and CDR2 SMNVEV (reference sequence). The CDR3 spells CASSLGGGTEAFF. The CDR3 coding sequence is TGTGCCAGCAGTTTAGGGGGCGGAACTGAAGCTTTCTTT.

J is TRBJ2-1 and V is TRBV6-4; no definite D call. Per the germline V gene, CDR1 is MRHNA and CDR2 is SNTAGT. The CDR3 length is 13 residues. Trimming left V 4 bases short and J 5 bases short, with 9 bases between. The CDR3 DNA reads TGTGCCAGCAGTGTCTCACAGAACAATGAGCAGTTCTTC. Translation: CASSVSQNNEQFF.